These T cell receptor beta chains were read from a single sample in a study of blood T cell repertoires in COVID-19. Sequencing used immunoSEQ multiplex PCR; TCRdb keeps in-frame clones, though not all of them. The table shows roughly 520,000 clones, with approximately 90% occurring only once. The source material was PBMCs or T cells enriched from blood (not recorded which). The receptors were gathered from a woman in her thirties or forties who had recovered from COVID-19. Each CDR3 is given with its conserved first and last residue.

v_gene	CDR3aa
TRBV7-2	CASSSSGRGTWKTQYF
TRBV7-9	CASSSSGTDDEAFF
TRBV15	CATSRGGQSNQPQHF
TRBV3-1/TRBV3-2	CASSQDISQSTDTQYF
TRBV19	CASSQLAQETQYF
TRBV5-1	CASSSPGRANGELFF
TRBV20-1	CSASKRWTSGDNEQFF
TRBV20-1	CSASRQGNTGELFF
TRBV12-3/TRBV12-4	CASSFFSDGYTF
TRBV7-9	CASSQKGLAGAGTGELFF
TRBV7-2	CASSPDRENGYTF
TRBV11-3	CASSFPSGELFF
TRBV19	CASRATGTPSYEQYF
TRBV5-6	CASSFRAGGRTYEQYF
TRBV6-5	CASRSSSANYGYTF
TRBV5-1	CASSLAGSGFDEQYF
TRBV20-1	CSARDVDEQFF
TRBV7-2	CASSRPGVTEAFF
TRBV7-8	CASSQGSQYF
TRBV9	CASSVEGRGTYGYTF
TRBV6-5	CASKTRQANTEAFF
TRBV7-2	CASSPRTGSSGNTIYF
TRBV5-4	CASSIPGQVNEQFF
TRBV6-5	CASRAGYPYGYTF
TRBV7-2	CASSPTSRYLTGNEQFF
TRBV19	CASSIDPYRRRNYGYTF
TRBV12-5	CASGLALTGLQQPQHF
TRBV6-1	CASSVLPGGTGEKLFF
TRBV7-2	CASSLPGRGRTGYTF
TRBV29-1	CSVTGLAKNIQYF
TRBV19	CASSIRQVLSYVTTEAFF
TRBV5-1	CASSPPGLAGEGEQFF
TRBV14	CASSQASNTEAFF
TRBV30	CAWSVGGRTGYTF
TRBV6-5	CASSLSLALQETQYF
TRBV3-1/TRBV3-2	CASSQDWRSVYYF
TRBV14	CASSLSQGYGYTF
TRBV5-6	CASSPGGTGDLSIHGYTF
TRBV10-3	CAIRPGGDTQYF
TRBV5-1	CASSNTPDRDYGYTF
TRBV7-8	CASSLDPEARRLMNTEAFF
TRBV19	CASTPTRTGGRFFYGYTF
TRBV6-5	CASTNRRTDGYTF
TRBV4-1	CASSQVAWEPSEQYF
TRBV6-1	CASSDGTKAFF
TRBV6-2/TRBV6-3	CASSTFTGHSNQPQHF
TRBV27	CASSLRVGGIGELFF
TRBV11-2	CASMGTPSYEQYF
TRBV19	CASSSHGNSNQPQHF
TRBV19	CASRGRGKDTEAFF
TRBV6-5	CASKTAGADTQYF
TRBV7-9	CASSPWKGEKEETQYF
TRBV12-3/TRBV12-4	CASRLLENTEAFF
TRBV11-2	CASSPRWRNTDTQYF